This T cell receptor beta chain was identified during a study of T cell repertoires in cytomegalovirus infection. Study details: TCR beta signatures that were public indicated CMV infection and matching HLA type. Points from the study as a whole: There were carriers of CMV plus the relevant HLA, and cumulative public TCR beta family frequency identified them. CMV-specific TCR beta clonotypes restricted by HLA-C dominated the ex vivo response.

Remarks on this clonotype: Its antigen is as yet unknown.

The germline gives CDR1 MNHEY, CDR2 SVGEGT. V lost 4 bases and J lost 8, with 14 bases in between. The CDR3 spans 14 residues. TCRdb recomputed calls from the reads with MiXCR, one row per CDR3 protein. The table has more than 150,000 distinct CDR3 sequences, over 15% seen once; the top ten hold around 19%. The chain combines TRBV6-2 or TRBV6-3 with TRBJ1-4; D is uncertain. This receptor was identified in a human donor in good health (CMV status not recorded). Some clones in this sample may be carry-over from other donors' samples. The source material was CD8+ T cells from PBMCs. The CDR3 DNA sequence: TGTGCCAGCAGTTCCAGTACGGGTTTGGAAAAACTGTTTTTT. It translates to CASSSSTGLEKLFF.